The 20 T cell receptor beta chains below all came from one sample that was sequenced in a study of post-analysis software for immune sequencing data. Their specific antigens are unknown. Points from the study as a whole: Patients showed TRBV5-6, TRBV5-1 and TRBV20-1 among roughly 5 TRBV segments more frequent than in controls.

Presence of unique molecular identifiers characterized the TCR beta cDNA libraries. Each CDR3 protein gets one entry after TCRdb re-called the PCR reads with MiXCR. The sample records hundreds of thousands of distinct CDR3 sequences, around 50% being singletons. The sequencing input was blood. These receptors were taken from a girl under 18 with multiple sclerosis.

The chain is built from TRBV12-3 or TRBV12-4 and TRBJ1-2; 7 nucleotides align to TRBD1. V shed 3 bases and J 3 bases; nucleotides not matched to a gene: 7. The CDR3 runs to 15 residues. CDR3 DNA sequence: TGTGCCAGCAGTTTCTTAAACAGGGGACACTATGGCTACACCTTC. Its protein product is CASSFLNRGHYGYTF.

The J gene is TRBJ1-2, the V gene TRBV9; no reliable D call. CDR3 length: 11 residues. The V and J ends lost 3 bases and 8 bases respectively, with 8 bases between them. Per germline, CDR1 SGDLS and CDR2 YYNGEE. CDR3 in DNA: TGTGCCAGCAGCGCGGGCCGAGGCTACACCTTC. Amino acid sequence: CASSAGRGYTF.

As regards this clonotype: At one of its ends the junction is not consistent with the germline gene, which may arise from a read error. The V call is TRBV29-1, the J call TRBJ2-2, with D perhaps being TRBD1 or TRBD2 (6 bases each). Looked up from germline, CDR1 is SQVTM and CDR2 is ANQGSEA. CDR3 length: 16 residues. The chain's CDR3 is CSVAPPSRGGTGGLFF. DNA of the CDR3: TGCAGCGTTGCCCCTCCGAGCAGGGGTGGCACCGGGGGGCTGTTTTTT.

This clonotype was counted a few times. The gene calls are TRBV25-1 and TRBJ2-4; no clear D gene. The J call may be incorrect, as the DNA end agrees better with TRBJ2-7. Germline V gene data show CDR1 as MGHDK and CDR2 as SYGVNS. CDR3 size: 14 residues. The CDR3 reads CASSISSTFDEQYF. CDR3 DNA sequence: TGTGCCAGCAGTATAAGTTCTACGTTCGACGAGCAGTACTTC.

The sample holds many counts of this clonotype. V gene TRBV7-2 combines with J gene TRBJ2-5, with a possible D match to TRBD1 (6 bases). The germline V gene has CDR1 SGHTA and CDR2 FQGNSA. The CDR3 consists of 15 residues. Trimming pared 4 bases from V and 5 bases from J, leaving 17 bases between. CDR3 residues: CASSSQTRGRETQYF. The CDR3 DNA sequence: TGTGCCAGCAGCTCCCAAACCAGGGGACGGGAGACCCAGTACTTC.

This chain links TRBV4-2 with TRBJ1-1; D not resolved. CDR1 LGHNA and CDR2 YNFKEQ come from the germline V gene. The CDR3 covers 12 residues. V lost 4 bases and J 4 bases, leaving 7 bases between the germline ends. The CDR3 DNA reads TGTGCCAGCAGCCCAGAAGGCACTGAAGCTTTCTTT. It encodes CASSPEGTEAFF.

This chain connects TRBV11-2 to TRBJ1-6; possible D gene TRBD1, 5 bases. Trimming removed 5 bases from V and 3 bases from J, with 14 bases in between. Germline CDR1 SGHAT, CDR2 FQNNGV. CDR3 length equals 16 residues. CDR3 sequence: CASSPDGAVYNSPLHF. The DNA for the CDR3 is TGTGCCAGCAGCCCCGACGGGGCTGTCTATAATTCACCCCTCCACTTT.

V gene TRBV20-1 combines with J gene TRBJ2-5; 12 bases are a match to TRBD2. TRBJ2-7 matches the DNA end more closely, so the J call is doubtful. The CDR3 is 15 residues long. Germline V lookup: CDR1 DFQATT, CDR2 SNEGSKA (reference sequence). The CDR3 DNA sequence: TGCAGTGCTAGAGCCGCTAGCGGGGGGGAGTACGAGCAGTACTTC. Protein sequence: CSARAASGGEYEQYF.

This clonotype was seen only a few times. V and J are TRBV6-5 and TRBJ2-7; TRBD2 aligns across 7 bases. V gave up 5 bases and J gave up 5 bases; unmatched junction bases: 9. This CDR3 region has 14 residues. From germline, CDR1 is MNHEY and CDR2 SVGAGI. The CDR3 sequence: CASSMREGLHEQYF. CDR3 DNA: TGTGCCAGCAGTATGAGGGAGGGCCTCCACGAGCAGTACTTC.

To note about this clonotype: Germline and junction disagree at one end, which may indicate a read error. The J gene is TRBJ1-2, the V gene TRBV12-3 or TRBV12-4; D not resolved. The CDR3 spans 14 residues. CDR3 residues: CASSLIGQDYGYTF. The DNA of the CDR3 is TGTGCCAGCAGTTTGATAGGGCAGGACTATGGATACACCTTC.

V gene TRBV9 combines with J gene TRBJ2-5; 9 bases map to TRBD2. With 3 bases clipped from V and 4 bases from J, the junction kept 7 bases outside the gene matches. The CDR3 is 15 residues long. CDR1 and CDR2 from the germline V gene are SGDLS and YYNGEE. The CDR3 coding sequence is TGTGCCAGCAGCGGCCTACGTAGCGGGAGAGAGACCCAGTACTTC. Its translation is CASSGLRSGRETQYF.

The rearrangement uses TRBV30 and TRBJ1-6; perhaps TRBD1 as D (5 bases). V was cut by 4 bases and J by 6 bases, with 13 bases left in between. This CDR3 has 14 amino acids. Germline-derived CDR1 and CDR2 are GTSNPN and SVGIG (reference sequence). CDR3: CAWIMDGTNSPLHF. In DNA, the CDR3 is TGTGCCTGGATCATGGACGGGACTAATTCACCCCTCCACTTT.

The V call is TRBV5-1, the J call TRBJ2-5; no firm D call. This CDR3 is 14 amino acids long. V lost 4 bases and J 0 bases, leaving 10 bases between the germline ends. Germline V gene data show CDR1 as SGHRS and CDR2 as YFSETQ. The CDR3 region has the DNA TGCGCCAGCAGCCTCGGTGTATACCAAGAGACCCAGTACTTC. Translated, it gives CASSLGVYQETQYF.

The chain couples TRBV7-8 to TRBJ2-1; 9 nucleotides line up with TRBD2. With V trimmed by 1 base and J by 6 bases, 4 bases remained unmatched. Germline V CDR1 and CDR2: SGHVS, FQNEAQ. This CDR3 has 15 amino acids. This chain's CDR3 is CASSLVLTSGNEQFF. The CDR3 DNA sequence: TGTGCCAGCAGCTTAGTACTGACTAGCGGCAATGAGCAGTTCTTC.

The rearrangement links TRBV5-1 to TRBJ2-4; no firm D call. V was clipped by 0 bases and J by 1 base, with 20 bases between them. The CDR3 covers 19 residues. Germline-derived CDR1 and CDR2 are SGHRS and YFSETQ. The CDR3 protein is CASSLEGISPSLAKNIQYF. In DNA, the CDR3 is TGCGCCAGCAGCTTGGAGGGTATTTCTCCATCTCTGGCCAAAAACATTCAGTACTTC.

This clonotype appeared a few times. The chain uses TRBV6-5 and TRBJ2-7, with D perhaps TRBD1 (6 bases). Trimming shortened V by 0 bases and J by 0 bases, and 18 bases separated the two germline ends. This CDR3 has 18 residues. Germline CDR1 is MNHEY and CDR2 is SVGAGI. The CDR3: CASSYSNNYRVVSYEQYF. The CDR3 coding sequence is TGTGCCAGCAGTTACTCCAACAACTACAGGGTGGTCTCCTACGAGCAGTACTTC.

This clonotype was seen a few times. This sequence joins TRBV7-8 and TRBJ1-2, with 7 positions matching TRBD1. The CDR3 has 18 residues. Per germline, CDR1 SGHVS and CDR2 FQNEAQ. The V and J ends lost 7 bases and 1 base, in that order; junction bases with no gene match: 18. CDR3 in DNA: TGTGCCAGCACCATAGGAGTGGGACAGTCACCTTTTAACTATGGCTACACCTTC. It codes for CASTIGVGQSPFNYGYTF.

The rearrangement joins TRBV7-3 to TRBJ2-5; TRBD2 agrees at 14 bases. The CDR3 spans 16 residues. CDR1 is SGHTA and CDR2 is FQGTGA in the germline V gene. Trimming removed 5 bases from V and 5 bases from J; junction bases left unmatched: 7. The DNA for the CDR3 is TGTGCCAGCAGCGTAGGACTAGCGGGAGGAACGGAGACCCAGTACTTC. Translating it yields CASSVGLAGGTETQYF.

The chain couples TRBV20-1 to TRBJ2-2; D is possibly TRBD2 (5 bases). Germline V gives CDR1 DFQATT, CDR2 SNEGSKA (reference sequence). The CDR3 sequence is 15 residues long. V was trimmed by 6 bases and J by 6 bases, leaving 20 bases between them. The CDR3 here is CSAKSGTSGPGELFF. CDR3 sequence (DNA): TGCAGTGCCAAAAGCGGAACTTCTGGCCCCGGGGAGCTGTTTTTT.

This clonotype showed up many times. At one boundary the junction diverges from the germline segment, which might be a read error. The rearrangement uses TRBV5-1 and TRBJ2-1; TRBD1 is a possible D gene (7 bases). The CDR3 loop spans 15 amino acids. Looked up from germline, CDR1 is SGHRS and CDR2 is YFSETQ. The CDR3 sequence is CASSLSGGTYNEQFF. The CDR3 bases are TGTGCCAGCAGCTTATCAGGGGGGACCTACAATGAGCAGTTCTTC.